These 27 T cell receptor beta chains share one sample of origin, sequenced in a study of shared clonotypes between healthy human individuals. Clones were read by immunoSEQ multiplex PCR, and TCRdb kept only the in-frame ones, dropping some. In the table there are over a million clones, around 78% of which are singletons. Input material: memory CD4+ T cells from PBMCs. Subset given: CD45RA-negative fraction. These receptors came from a man aged 18 to 35 in good health. Some clones in this sample may be carry-over from other donors' samples.

V and J are TRBV2 and TRBJ2-5; TRBD1 matches 8 bases. The CDR3 loop spans 13 amino acids. V shed 5 bases and J 4 bases; nucleotides not matched to a gene: 3. Looked up from germline, CDR1 is SNHLY and CDR2 is FYNNEI. For the CDR3, the DNA is TGTGCCAGCAGTAGAGGACAGGGAGAGACCCAGTACTTC. Protein sequence: CASSRGQGETQYF.

This chain connects TRBV7-9 to TRBJ2-3; 13 bases fit TRBD2. The CDR3 runs to 14 residues. V gave up 4 bases and J gave up 10 bases; unmatched junction bases: 5. Per germline, CDR1 SEHNR and CDR2 FQNEAQ (reference sequence). The CDR3 loop reads CASSSGLAGFAQYF. The CDR3 DNA reads as TGTGCCAGCAGCTCGGGACTAGCGGGATTCGCGCAGTATTTT.

About this clone itself: No DNA is shown, since the ends of the CDR3 on it are uncertain; the CDR3 is the one TCRdb lists. V gene TRBV28 combines with J gene TRBJ2-7. Including both end residues, the CDR3 is 17 amino acids long. The V gene's germline CDR1 is MDHEN and CDR2 SYDVKM. This CDR3 reads CASISPGPFGAAYEQYF.

The gene calls are TRBV7-3 and TRBJ2-1; D is unclear. CDR3 size: 13 residues. Germline V lookup: CDR1 SGHTA, CDR2 FQGTGA. Deletions cut 1 base from V and 4 bases from J, with 5 bases between. CDR3 residues: CASSLSQYNEQFF. CDR3 in DNA: TGTGCCAGCAGCTTAAGTCAATACAATGAGCAGTTCTTC.

This clone was counted between two and nine times. The chain employs TRBV19 and TRBJ2-7; TRBD2 matches at 13 bases. CDR3 length equals 18 residues. CDR1 is LNHDA, CDR2 SQIVND, per germline (reference sequence). V lost 3 bases and J lost 2; bases outside the gene matches: 10. CDR3 in amino acids: CASSISQRTSGRPYEQYF. The CDR3 DNA is TGTGCCAGTAGTATTAGTCAGCGGACTAGCGGGAGACCCTACGAGCAGTACTTC.

The CDR3 protein is CASSLLEGLRNEQFF. DNA of the CDR3: TGCGCCAGCAGCTTGTTGGAGGGATTGAGGAATGAGCAGTTCTTC. The chain is built from TRBV5-1 and TRBJ2-1, with D tentatively TRBD2 (6 bases). Germline V gives CDR1 SGHRS, CDR2 YFSETQ. The CDR3 is 15 residues long. V gave up 1 base and J gave up 7 bases, with 15 bases separating them.

This clone was recorded many times. J is TRBJ2-7 and V is TRBV21-1; TRBD2, the D gene given by the table, was not confirmed from the DNA. TRBV21-1 constitutes a pseudogene. This CDR3 contains 19 residues. The CDR3 nucleotides read TGTGCCAGCAGCAAAGGGGCGAAAGGGGCACCAGGCCCGGGAGACGAGCAGTACTTC. Translation: CASSKGAKGAPGPGDEQYF.

The chain has TRBV11-2 and TRBJ2-3; D is possibly TRBD2 (6 bases). This CDR3 is built from 14 residues. The germline V gene encodes CDR1 SGHAT and CDR2 FQNNGV. V lost 5 bases and J lost 4, with 13 bases in between. CDR3 region: CASSMSSGSDTQYF. Written as DNA, the CDR3 is TGTGCCAGCAGCATGAGTAGCGGCTCAGATACGCAGTATTTT. Variable domain in full (rest from reference TRBV11-2 and TRBJ2-3): EAGVAQSPRYKIIEKRQSVAFWCNPISGHATLYWYQQILGQGPKLLIQFQNNGVVDDSQLPKDRFSAERLKGVDSTLKIQPAKLEDSAVYLCASSMSSGSDTQYFGPGTRLTVL.

The genes are TRBV7-1 and TRBJ1-2; 7 bases align to TRBD1. TRBV7-1 carries the ORF label, with uncertain function. The CDR3 length is 13 residues. The V and J ends lost 5 bases and 5 bases, in that order; junction bases with no gene match: 5. The CDR3 is CASSLDREYGYTF. The DNA for the CDR3 is TGTGCCAGCAGCCTCGACAGGGAATATGGCTACACCTTC.

This clone was found a few times. The V and J genes are TRBV11-2 and TRBJ1-3, with D possibly matching TRBD1 (6 bases). CDR1 SGHAT and CDR2 FQNNGV come from the germline V gene. The CDR3 loop spans 18 amino acids. V gave up 3 bases and J gave up 0 bases, with 18 bases separating them. The CDR3 nucleotides are TGTGCCAGCAGCTTCGTGGTTAAGGACAGCCGCTCTGGAAACACCATATATTTT. This translates into CASSFVVKDSRSGNTIYF.

CDR3 sequence reads: CASSFGGHEQYF. CDR3 nucleotides: TGTGCCAGCAGTTTTGGGGGCCACGAGCAGTACTTC. The chain links TRBV28 to TRBJ2-7; D perhaps matches TRBD1 (6 bases). The V and J ends lost 3 bases and 5 bases respectively, with 8 bases between them. The germline V gene encodes CDR1 MDHEN and CDR2 SYDVKM. The CDR3 loop spans 12 amino acids.

The chain employs TRBV6-5 and TRBJ2-5; D gene unclear. Looked up from germline, CDR1 is MNHEY and CDR2 is SVGAGI. The CDR3 covers 15 residues. Deletions cut 6 bases from V and 5 bases from J, with 19 bases between. The CDR3 DNA is TGTGCCAGCAGCTACCAAAGCCCGAGTGGCGAGACCCAGTACTTC. This gives the protein CASSYQSPSGETQYF.

The chain couples TRBV6-1 to TRBJ1-1; D is uncertain. The CDR3 is made up of 11 amino acids. Germline CDR1 is MNHNS and CDR2 is SASEGT. Trimming shortened V by 8 bases and J by 5 bases, and 9 bases separated the two germline ends. The CDR3 sequence is CASPAGTEAFF. DNA of the CDR3: TGTGCCAGCCCGGCAGGAACTGAAGCTTTCTTT.

This clone was seen once. Given a much more abundant clone one base away, this may be a read error. The V and J genes are TRBV28 and TRBJ2-2, with D possibly TRBD2 on 6 matching bases. The V gene's germline CDR1 is MDHEN and CDR2 SYDVKM. V shed 11 bases and J shed 1 base, with 17 bases lying between them. CDR3 length: 15 amino acids. The CDR3 DNA sequence: TGTGCCGGCCTCCGAGGCGGGATGAACACCGGGGAGCTGTTTTTT. Translating gives CAGLRGGMNTGELFF.

The chain carries TRBV10-3 and TRBJ2-6, with unresolved D. Trimming pared 4 bases from V and 7 bases from J, leaving 11 bases between. Germline V gives CDR1 ENHRY, CDR2 SYGVKD. The CDR3 is 14 residues long. CDR3 region: CAISAPQKANVLTF. In DNA form, the CDR3 reads TGTGCCATCAGTGCGCCGCAAAAAGCCAACGTCCTGACTTTC.

The table lists this clone with a few counts. V and J are TRBV27 and TRBJ2-6; 10 bases are a match to TRBD1. The CDR3 contains 19 residues. The ends lost 6 bases at V and 2 bases at J; junction bases unmatched: 13. From germline, CDR1 is MNHEY and CDR2 SMNVEV (reference sequence). Here the CDR3 reads CASSSLGRQGAPGANVLTF. The CDR3 bases are TGTGCCAGCAGCTCCCTGGGTCGACAGGGGGCGCCTGGGGCCAACGTCCTGACTTTC. The whole variable domain, filled in from reference TRBV27 and TRBJ2-6, reads EAQVTQNPRYLITVTGKKLTVTCSQNMNHEYMSWYRQDPGLGLRQIYYSMNVEVTDKGDVPEGYKVSRKEKRNFPLILESPSPNQTSLYFCASSSLGRQGAPGANVLTFGAGSRLTVL.

The rearrangement uses TRBV18 and TRBJ2-7, with 12 nucleotides matching TRBD2. CDR3 size: 18 residues. Germline V CDR1 and CDR2: KGHSH, LQKENI. Unmatched junction bases numbered 13, after V lost 5 bases and J lost 2 bases. The chain's CDR3 is CASSSNPSTSGSPYEQYF. Written as DNA, the CDR3 is TGTGCCAGCTCATCCAATCCTTCGACTAGCGGGAGCCCCTACGAGCAGTACTTC.

V and J are TRBV27 and TRBJ2-7; 11 bases match TRBD2. V lost 3 bases and J lost 3; bases outside the gene matches: 16. Germline V CDR1 and CDR2: MNHEY, SMNVEV (reference sequence). The CDR3 totals 19 residues. The CDR3 spells CASSFRGRAVGTSGYEQYF. The CDR3 coding sequence is TGTGCCAGCAGTTTTAGGGGGAGGGCAGTCGGGACTAGCGGCTACGAGCAGTACTTC.

Only one count was recorded for this clone. The CDR3 DNA reads TGCGCCAGCAGTCACGAGAGAGTGAGGGGATATCAGCCCCAGCATTTT. Its translation is CASSHERVRGYQPQHF. J is TRBJ1-5 and V is TRBV10-2; possibly TRBD1 for D (5 bases). Germline V CDR1 and CDR2: WSHSY, SAAADI. Trimming took off 5 bases at V and 5 bases at J, with 19 bases between the two ends. The CDR3 consists of 16 residues.

The V and J genes are TRBV7-9 and TRBJ2-2; 9 positions agree with TRBD1. J was trimmed by 2 bases and V by 4 bases; bases with no gene match: 5. Germline CDR1 is SEHNR and CDR2 is FQNEAQ (reference sequence). There are 16 residues in the CDR3. The DNA for the CDR3 is TGTGCCAGCAGCTCACCGGGACAGGGTAACACCGGGGAGCTGTTTTTT. It yields the protein CASSSPGQGNTGELFF.

In its sample, this clone was seen once. A much larger clone lies a single base off, so this may be a read error. The gene calls are TRBV6-1 and TRBJ2-2; D not certain. There are 16 residues in the CDR3. CDR1 MNHNS and CDR2 SASEGT come from the germline V gene. The CDR3 protein is CASNESAPSGTGELFF. The CDR3, as DNA: TGTGCCAGCAATGAATCGGCCCCTTCGGGCACCGGGGAGCTGTTTTTT.

V usage is TRBV5-6 and J usage is TRBJ1-1, with D perhaps matching TRBD1 (5 bases). Deletions cut 0 bases from V and 4 bases from J, with 10 bases between. The germline V gene has CDR1 SGHDT and CDR2 YYEEEE. CDR3 length: 14 amino acids. Here the CDR3 reads CASSLVQGPTEAFF. The CDR3 region has the DNA TGTGCCAGCAGCTTGGTCCAGGGCCCCACTGAAGCTTTCTTT. The variable domain in full, with the rest retrieved from reference TRBV5-6 and TRBJ1-1, is DAGVTQSPTHLIKTRGQQVTLRCSPKSGHDTVSWYQQALGQGPQFIFQYYEEEERQRGNFPDRFSGHQFPNYSSELNVNALLLGDSALYLCASSLVQGPTEAFFGQGTRLTVV.

The gene calls are TRBV29-1 and TRBJ1-5; TRBD1 matches at 8 bases. Germline CDR1 reads SQVTM; CDR2 reads ANQGSEA. V lost 7 bases, J lost 2 bases, and 4 bases stayed unmatched. The CDR3 is 13 amino acids. The CDR3 loop is CSAETGGNQPQHF. CDR3 DNA: TGCAGCGCCGAGACAGGGGGCAATCAGCCCCAGCATTTT.

The rearrangement uses TRBV6-1 and TRBJ2-3; 7 bases are shared with TRBD1. The CDR3 is made up of 15 amino acids. Germline V gives CDR1 MNHNS, CDR2 SASEGT. The V gene end was trimmed by 5 bases and the J gene end by 6 bases; junction bases not matched to a gene: 11. CDR3 DNA sequence: TGTGCCAGCAGTTCCGGGACAGACCGTATGGATACGCAGTATTTT. Translating it yields CASSSGTDRMDTQYF.

The chain has TRBV5-1 and TRBJ2-7; D perhaps matches TRBD2 (6 bases). This CDR3 is built from 14 residues. V lost 4 bases to trimming and J lost 2 bases, with 13 bases between them. Germline assignment: CDR1 SGHRS and CDR2 YFSETQ. For the CDR3, the DNA is TGCGCCAGCAGCCGCGGGACTGCCCCCTACGAGCAGTACTTC. Protein sequence: CASSRGTAPYEQYF.

The chain is built from TRBV28 and TRBJ2-5; D is unresolved. Trimming removed 1 base at V and 1 base at J, with 10 bases between. The CDR3 contains 15 residues. CDR1 and CDR2 from the germline V gene are MDHEN and SYDVKM. CDR3 in amino acids: CASSLLGRTQETQYF. The CDR3 DNA sequence: TGTGCCAGCAGTTTATTGGGCAGGACCCAAGAGACCCAGTACTTC.

V is TRBV27 and J is TRBJ1-2; tentative D call: TRBD1 (5 bases). V dropped 5 bases and J dropped 7 bases, with 17 bases sitting between them. Looked up from germline, CDR1 is MNHEY and CDR2 is SMNVEV (reference sequence). The CDR3 runs to 14 residues. The CDR3 sequence is CASSPSFGGPGYTF. DNA for the CDR3: TGTGCCAGCAGTCCTTCTTTCGGGGGACCTGGCTACACCTTC.